Given below is one T cell receptor (beta chain) in context. The data were taken from a study of blood T cell repertoires in COVID-19. In the source study's methods: For nucleated cells, counts were estimated from reference gene primer amplification. Assay: immunoSEQ multiplex PCR; the TCRdb copy retains only in-frame clones and omits some. From that table come the V and J calls and clone size; the DNA was used to work out D and trimming. The table lists fewer than 300,000 clones, roughly 83% of them singletons. V was shortened by 5 bases and J by 3 bases, with 17 bases between the two germline ends. Looked up from germline, CDR1 is LNHDA and CDR2 is SQIVND (reference sequence). This CDR3 contains 15 residues.

Material for sequencing was peripheral blood. The TCR originated in a human donor with COVID-19, enrolled during active disease. The donor label of this sample is uncertain. V gene TRBV19 combines with J gene TRBJ2-7; TRBD1 might be the D (6 bases). The CDR3 DNA reads as TGTGCCAGTAGTCGATCAGGGGCAGAGATCTACGAGCAGTACTTC. It encodes CASSRSGAEIYEQYF.